This entry features one TCR beta chain sequence. The antigen is not known. The entry originates in a study of T cells in Graves' hyperthyroidism and ophthalmopathy. Whole-study findings and limits: Ophthalmopathy stood apart from stable hyperthyroidism in a 13 V-J model.

RNA transcripts yielded amplified TCR beta CDR3 regions. Primed by the HTBI set, a first-round RT-PCR was run on the TCR CDR3. One entry per CDR3 protein results from TCRdb running MiXCR on the multiplex PCR reads. The data hold about 560,000 distinct CDR3 sequences, with about a sixth observed a single time. Patients were aged 18 to 65, had disease duration under 2 months, and had newly diagnosed hyperthyroidism. This CDR3 has 16 residues. From germline, CDR1 is MNHNS and CDR2 SASEGT. The V end lost 9 bases, the J end lost 3 bases, and 21 bases lay between the germline ends. This receptor was obtained from a woman aged 18-29 years with Graves' hyperthyroidism. This chain links TRBV6-1 with TRBJ1-5; D remains ambiguous. Sample: blood. The DNA of the CDR3 is TGTGCCAGTCCTCCAGGTGCTGCGACTCCCAATCAGCCCCAGCATTTT. Translated, it gives CASPPGAATPNQPQHF.